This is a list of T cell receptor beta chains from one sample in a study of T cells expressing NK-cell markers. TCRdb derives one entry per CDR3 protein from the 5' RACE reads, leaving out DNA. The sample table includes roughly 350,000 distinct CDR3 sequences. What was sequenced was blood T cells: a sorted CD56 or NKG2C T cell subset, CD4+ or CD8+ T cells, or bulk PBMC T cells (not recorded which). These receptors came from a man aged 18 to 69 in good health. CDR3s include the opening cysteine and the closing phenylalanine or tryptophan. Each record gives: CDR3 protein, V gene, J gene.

CASSFRSGAKGETQYF,TRBV12-3/TRBV12-4,TRBJ2-5
CSAISTTSYNEQFF,TRBV20-1,TRBJ2-1
CASSVPGLAGVSSYNEQFF,TRBV27,TRBJ2-1
CASSLYLENQPQHF,TRBV7-8,TRBJ1-5
CASNARQGSGYGYTF,TRBV2,TRBJ1-2
CASSAFSPGQGNTIYF,TRBV9,TRBJ1-3
CAISESGTGSNQPQHF,TRBV10-3,TRBJ1-5
CASSHRGLTYEQYF,TRBV14,TRBJ2-7
CASSLERGQPGPYEQYF,TRBV7-9,TRBJ2-7
CATSDPVVHEQYF,TRBV24-1,TRBJ2-7
CASSLKGRTQYF,TRBV7-2,TRBJ2-5
CASSGQGFLTDTQYF,TRBV6-1,TRBJ2-3
CASSRGRETEAFF,TRBV6-1,TRBJ1-1
CASSTQGAKNTEAFF,TRBV6-1,TRBJ1-1
CASSHRTGVLQPQHF,TRBV7-2,TRBJ1-5
CASSGGTFLTYNEQFF,TRBV11-2,TRBJ2-1
CASRPTSPPGELFF,TRBV6-1,TRBJ2-2
CSVDTSGLSNEQFF,TRBV29-1,TRBJ2-1
CASSLRGGLARDQETQYF,TRBV11-1,TRBJ2-5
CASSPSDSEAFF,TRBV12-3/TRBV12-4,TRBJ1-1
CASSPGWVQSTEAFF,TRBV3-1,TRBJ1-1
CASRALAKNIQYF,TRBV11-2,TRBJ2-4
CASSIDHSPYSYEQYF,TRBV19,TRBJ2-7
CASSLFQTGGDEQFF,TRBV7-3,TRBJ2-1
CASSLTAVEGNTIYF,TRBV5-1,TRBJ1-3
CASSLALSGEGEQFF,TRBV7-2,TRBJ2-1
CASSSAGESSGANVLTF,TRBV7-3,TRBJ2-6
CASSRRTGIQETQYF,TRBV4-1,TRBJ2-5
CSATGQGGSPLHF,TRBV20-1,TRBJ1-6
CASSRIRGEKLFF,TRBV6-1,TRBJ1-4
CASSSGSRNNSPLHF,TRBV27,TRBJ1-6
CASSLDGRVLYNEQFF,TRBV5-1,TRBJ2-1
CASSSRGVPYNEQFF,TRBV7-3,TRBJ2-1
CASSQRLRFETQYF,TRBV14,TRBJ2-5
CASSSSARVETQYF,TRBV12-3/TRBV12-4,TRBJ2-5
CASSRPQRGGPREQFF,TRBV12-3/TRBV12-4,TRBJ2-1
CASSLAQESMNTEAFF,TRBV7-4,TRBJ1-1
CASTRGGGTEAFF,TRBV27,TRBJ1-1
CATRQAGGTYEQYF,TRBV15,TRBJ2-7
CSASSRGLEQFF,TRBV29-1,TRBJ2-1
CASSYIGRSNSPLHF,TRBV6-2/TRBV6-3,TRBJ1-6
CASSRQGALGYTF,TRBV28,TRBJ1-2
CASSYGQGTVSEQYF,TRBV6-5,TRBJ2-7
CSANEGPGYEQYF,TRBV20-1,TRBJ2-7
CASSVDGHPSIGYTF,TRBV9,TRBJ1-2
CASAPPIQTVNTEAFF,TRBV12-3/TRBV12-4,TRBJ1-1
CATSSAIGGTLAKNIQYF,TRBV15,TRBJ2-4
CASSKRQGKQPQHF,TRBV6-1,TRBJ1-5
CASSLDPTSNSPLHF,TRBV18,TRBJ1-6
CASSYRSASGNTIYF,TRBV6-5,TRBJ1-3
CSASSLRGTQYF,TRBV20-1,TRBJ2-5
CATAGGAYNEQFF,TRBV10-3,TRBJ2-1
CASSSTGGAVYGYTF,TRBV5-6,TRBJ1-2
CATSDSRQPGSGELFF,TRBV24-1,TRBJ2-2